The clone carrying this T cell receptor (beta chain) came up many times. The target antigen is unknown. The TCR beta CDR3 regions underwent amplification using RNA transcripts as the source. TCR CDR3 underwent first-round RT-PCR with the HTBI primer set. TCRdb reanalysed the multiplex PCR reads using MiXCR and keeps one entry per CDR3 protein. There are around 340,000 distinct CDR3 sequences in the sample; about 15% occur only once, and around 24% lies in the top ten. These data originate in a study of T cells in Graves' hyperthyroidism and ophthalmopathy. About the research overall: Blood from the periphery was taken at initial diagnosis, before any treatment.

Overall study results and limits: Ophthalmopathy and stable hyperthyroidism were told apart by a 13 V-J model.

This CDR3 is 13 amino acids long. Trimming shortened V by 8 bases and J by 2 bases, and 10 bases separated the two germline ends. Germline V gene sequence: CDR1 MDHEN, CDR2 SYDVKM. This chain connects TRBV28 to TRBJ2-1; D tentatively reads TRBD1 or TRBD2 (6 bases each). The sequence was collected from a woman in her 30s with Graves' hyperthyroidism. The source material was blood. The CDR3 region is CASQGRPYNEQFF. The CDR3 DNA is TGTGCCAGCCAGGGGAGGCCCTACAATGAGCAGTTCTTC.